Below, one T cell receptor (beta chain) is given with its context. No antigen is known for it. This record comes from a study of T cell responses to AZD1222 COVID-19 vaccine. The study's findings and limits: Spike-specific TCR breadth and depth were elevated following two AZD1222 doses. Clonal diversity was possibly underestimated, and the donors were mostly white British, with more females. Nearly half of unique spike-specific TCRs reportedly avoided B.1.351 and B.1.1.7 mutated regions.

Data came from immunoSEQ multiplex PCR; TCRdb stores just in-frame clones and leaves some out. The data show about 150,000 clones, just over 90% seen once. The CDR3 is made up of 15 amino acids. V was trimmed by 6 bases and J by 9 bases, leaving 20 bases between them. CDR1 and CDR2 from the germline V gene are MDHEN and SYDVKM. The sample was peripheral blood, taken on day 0 of AZD1222 vaccination. The gene calls are TRBV28 and TRBJ1-4, with a weak D call TRBD1 (5 bases). This receptor was taken from an adult in good health. CDR3 nucleotide sequence: TGTGCCAGCAGCAATCAGGGAATACTCGATCAAAAACTGTTTTTT. Encoded protein: CASSNQGILDQKLFF.